This T cell receptor (beta chain) was identified in a study of T cells in Graves' hyperthyroidism and ophthalmopathy (dated by TCRdb to 2018 to 2020). Regarding the research as a whole: Peripheral blood was collected at initial diagnosis, before any treatment. To identify TCR V-J signatures that set the groups apart, the researchers used a discovery cohort of approximately 98 patients, made up of around 42 with Graves' ophthalmopathy and 55 to 65 with stable Graves' hyperthyroidism. Whether ophthalmopathy could be predicted prospectively was tested in an independent validation cohort made up of under 20 hyperthyroidism patients plus 17 patients who later progressed to ophthalmopathy. The approximately 90 discovery patients were randomly split 7:3 into training and test sets. Thyroid tissue and blood T-cell repertoires from six Graves' hyperthyroidism patients were also compared in the study. After sampling, hyperthyroidism patients received methimazole starting at 30 mg daily, and ophthalmopathy patients received high-dose intravenous methylprednisolone. According to the paper, TCR Vbeta CDR3 sequencing was carried out on 135 peripheral blood samples, which came from approximately 43 ophthalmopathy, around 75 hyperthyroidism and approximately 17 progressor patients. What the research found in general, with its limitations: Sample size was not statistically predetermined, and investigators were not blinded to group allocation. Most expanded thyroid clonotypes (frequency above 0.001) were also found in blood, which suggests that blood repertoires may mirror thyroid immune responses. During validation, the model predicted progression to ophthalmopathy a median of approximately 7 months ahead of onset, with just under 71% sensitivity and around 73% specificity. A 13 V-J signature model separated ophthalmopathy from stable hyperthyroidism, with over 85% sensitivity and 81.08% specificity in cross-validation and 80%/75% in testing.

Moderately to severely active disease, a Clinical Activity Score of at least 3, a NOSPECS grade of at least 4, and a duration under 3 months were present in ophthalmopathy patients. Exclusion was applied to patients with uncontrolled infections, other autoimmune diseases, pregnancy or lactation. Diagnoses were based on clinical symptoms, serum thyroxine and TRAb, thyroid ultrasound and orbital computed tomography. PBMCs were separated from under 12 ml of fresh peripheral blood using Ficoll-Paque density gradient centrifugation. Total RNA was extracted with Trizol reagent, and quality was checked on an Agilent 2100 Bioanalyzer. Amplification of TCR beta CDR3 regions was carried out from RNA transcripts. The TCR CDR3 was subjected to a first round of RT-PCR using the HTBI primer set and the Qiagen OneStep RT-PCR kit. Libraries were constructed in a second round of multiplex PCR, after which size selection and purification were carried out. Sequencing of the libraries was done on an Illumina HiSeq2000 using paired-end 100 bp reads. The authors' analysis ran thus. Raw data were processed with SOAPnuke, discarding reads with adapters, uncalled bases, mean Phred below 15, or no exact constant-primer or identifier match. COPE v1.2.5 was used to merge the high-quality paired reads, and each unique nucleotide sequence was defined as a clonotype. MiTCR v1.1 was used to align clonotypes to the IMGT TRBV, TRBD and TRBJ reference segments. Analysis was restricted to V-J combinations with a frequency above 0.0001, which covered 99.2% of repertoires. A TCS score was defined as the ratio of F50 (clonal expansion) to E x V (chaos), with BLOSUM62-based TCRdist applied between CDR3 peptides within each V-J. Welch's t-statistics and random forest reduced just over 500 V-J features to roughly 13, which were used in a naive Bayes classifier (R e1071). Using fastp trimming at Q25 and MiXCR clonotype assembly, TCRdb reanalyzed the public sequencing data and kept in-frame beta chains. Each record represents a unique CDR3 protein, reported with the most common genes and DNA among its rows. TCRdb, rather than the study authors, made the V and J calls. In this sample the table shows about 600,000 distinct CDR3 sequences, roughly 15% of which occur a single time. About 3.5% of the sample is taken by the ten largest.

This clonotype was counted a few times. The specificity of this receptor is unknown. The sample holds no much larger clone one base away, and base qualities are not on file. V loses 4 bases, J loses 0 bases, and the germline ends lie 7 bases apart. Reading the germline V gene (reference sequence) gives CDR1 LNHDA and CDR2 SQIVND. Including cysteine and phenylalanine, the CDR3 has 13 amino acids. Of the read, only the CDR3 DNA is kept; its 39 bases are in frame from base 1. The chain uses TRBV19 and TRBJ2-7; matching of 5 bases hints at TRBD1 as the D gene. The sequenced sample consisted of blood. The receptor was derived from a woman between 40 and 50 years old with Graves' ophthalmopathy. At the DNA level, the sequence is TGTGCCAGTAGTACGACAGTCTCCTACGAGCAGTACTTC. This translates into CASSTTVSYEQYF.